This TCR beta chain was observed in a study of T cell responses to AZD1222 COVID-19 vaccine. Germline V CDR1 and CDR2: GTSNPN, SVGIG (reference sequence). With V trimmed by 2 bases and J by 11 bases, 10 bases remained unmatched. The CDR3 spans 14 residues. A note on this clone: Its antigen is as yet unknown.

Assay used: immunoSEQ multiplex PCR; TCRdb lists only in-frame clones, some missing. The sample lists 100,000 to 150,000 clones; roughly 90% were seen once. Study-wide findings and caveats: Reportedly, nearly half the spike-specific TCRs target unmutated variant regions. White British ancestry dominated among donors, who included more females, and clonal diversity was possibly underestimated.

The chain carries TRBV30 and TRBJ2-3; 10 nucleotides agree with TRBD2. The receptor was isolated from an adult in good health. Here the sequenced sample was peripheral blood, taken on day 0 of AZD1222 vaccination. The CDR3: CAWSWTSGSQGQYF. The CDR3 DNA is TGTGCCTGGAGTTGGACTAGCGGTAGCCAAGGGCAGTATTTT.